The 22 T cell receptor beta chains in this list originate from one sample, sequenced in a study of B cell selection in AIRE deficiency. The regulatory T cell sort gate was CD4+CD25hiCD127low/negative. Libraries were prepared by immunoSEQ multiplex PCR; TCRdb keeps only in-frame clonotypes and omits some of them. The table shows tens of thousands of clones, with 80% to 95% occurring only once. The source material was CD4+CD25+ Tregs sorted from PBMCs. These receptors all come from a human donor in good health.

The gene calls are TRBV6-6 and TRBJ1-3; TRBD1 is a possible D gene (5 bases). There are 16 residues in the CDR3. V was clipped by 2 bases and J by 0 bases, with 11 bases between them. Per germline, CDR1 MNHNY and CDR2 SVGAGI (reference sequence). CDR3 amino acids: CASSYPGFSSGNTIYF. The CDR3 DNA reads TGTGCCAGCAGTTACCCAGGGTTTAGCTCTGGAAACACCATATATTTT.

The CDR3 protein is CASSPDRGRLAGGVIWFF. The CDR3 DNA sequence: TGCGCCAGCAGCCCGGACAGAGGGAGACTAGCGGGAGGCGTTATTTGGTTCTTC. The V call is TRBV5-1, the J call TRBJ2-1, with 13 bases fitting TRBD2. Unmatched junction bases numbered 22, after V lost 4 bases and J lost 15 bases. Germline values: CDR1 SGHRS, CDR2 YFSETQ. This CDR3 has 18 residues.

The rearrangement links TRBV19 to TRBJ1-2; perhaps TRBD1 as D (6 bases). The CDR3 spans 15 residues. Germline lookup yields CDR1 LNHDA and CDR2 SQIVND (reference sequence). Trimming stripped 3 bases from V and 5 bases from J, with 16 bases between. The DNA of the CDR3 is TGTGCCAGTAGTATCCCGGGACAACCTTCTTATGGCTACACCTTC. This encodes CASSIPGQPSYGYTF.

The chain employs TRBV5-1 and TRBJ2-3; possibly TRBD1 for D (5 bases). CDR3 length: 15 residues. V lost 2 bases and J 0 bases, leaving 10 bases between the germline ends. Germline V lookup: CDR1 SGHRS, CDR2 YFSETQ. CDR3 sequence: CASSLTGASTDTQYF. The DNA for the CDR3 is TGCGCCAGCAGCTTAACAGGAGCTAGCACAGATACGCAGTATTTT.

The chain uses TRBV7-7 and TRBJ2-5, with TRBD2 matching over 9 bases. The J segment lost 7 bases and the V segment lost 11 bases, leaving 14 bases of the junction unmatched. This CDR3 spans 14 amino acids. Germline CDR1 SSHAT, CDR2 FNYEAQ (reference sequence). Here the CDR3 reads CAPGLAHDRGTQYF. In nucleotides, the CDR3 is TGTGCCCCCGGACTAGCGCATGACCGGGGGACCCAGTACTTC.

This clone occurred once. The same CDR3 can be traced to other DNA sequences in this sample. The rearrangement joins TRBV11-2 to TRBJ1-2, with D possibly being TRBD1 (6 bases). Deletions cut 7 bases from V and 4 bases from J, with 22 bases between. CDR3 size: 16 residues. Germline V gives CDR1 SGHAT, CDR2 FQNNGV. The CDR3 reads CASTQDSFTFSYGYTF. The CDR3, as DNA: TGTGCCAGCACTCAGGACAGTTTTACATTCTCCTATGGCTACACCTTC.

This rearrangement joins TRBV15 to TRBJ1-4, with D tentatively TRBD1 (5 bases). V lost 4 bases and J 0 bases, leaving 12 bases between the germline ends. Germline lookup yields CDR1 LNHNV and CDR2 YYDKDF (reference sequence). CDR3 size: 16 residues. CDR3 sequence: CATSKGTVTTNEKLFF. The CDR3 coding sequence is TGTGCCACCAGCAAAGGGACGGTTACAACTAATGAAAAACTGTTTTTT. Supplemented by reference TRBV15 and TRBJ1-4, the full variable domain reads DAMVIQNPRYQVTQFGKPVTLSCSQTLNHNVMYWYQQKSSQAPKLLFHYYDKDFNNEADTPDNFQSRRPNTSFCFLDIRSPGLGDTAMYLCATSKGTVTTNEKLFFGSGTQLSVL.

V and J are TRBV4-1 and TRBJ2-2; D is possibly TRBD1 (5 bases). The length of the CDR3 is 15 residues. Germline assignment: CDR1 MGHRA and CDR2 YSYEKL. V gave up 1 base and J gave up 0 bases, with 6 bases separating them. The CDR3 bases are TGCGCCAGCAGCCAAGGCAGGGCGAACACCGGGGAGCTGTTTTTT. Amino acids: CASSQGRANTGELFF.

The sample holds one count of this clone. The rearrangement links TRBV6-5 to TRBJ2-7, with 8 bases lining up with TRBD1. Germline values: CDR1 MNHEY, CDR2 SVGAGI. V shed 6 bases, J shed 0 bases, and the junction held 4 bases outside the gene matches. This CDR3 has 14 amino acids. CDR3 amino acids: CASSRDRSSYEQYF. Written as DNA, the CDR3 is TGTGCCAGCAGCAGGGACAGGAGCTCCTACGAGCAGTACTTC.

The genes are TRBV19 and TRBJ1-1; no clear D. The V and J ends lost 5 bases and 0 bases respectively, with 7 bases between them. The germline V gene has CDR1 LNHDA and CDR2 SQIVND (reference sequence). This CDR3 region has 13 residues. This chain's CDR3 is CASSPQVNTEAFF. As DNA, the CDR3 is TGTGCCAGTAGTCCGCAGGTGAACACTGAAGCTTTCTTT.

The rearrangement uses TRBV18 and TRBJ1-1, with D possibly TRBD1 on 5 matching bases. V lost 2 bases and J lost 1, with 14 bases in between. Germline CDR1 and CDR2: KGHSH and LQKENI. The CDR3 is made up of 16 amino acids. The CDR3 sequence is CASSPGAGFANTEAFF. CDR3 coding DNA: TGTGCCAGCTCACCAGGGGCAGGGTTCGCGAACACTGAAGCTTTCTTT.

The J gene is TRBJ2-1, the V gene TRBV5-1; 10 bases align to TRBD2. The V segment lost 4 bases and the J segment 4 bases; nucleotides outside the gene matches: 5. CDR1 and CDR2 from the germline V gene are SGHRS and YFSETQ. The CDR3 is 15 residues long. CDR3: CASSKTSGKYNEQFF. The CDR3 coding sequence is TGCGCCAGCAGCAAAACTAGCGGGAAATACAATGAGCAGTTCTTC.

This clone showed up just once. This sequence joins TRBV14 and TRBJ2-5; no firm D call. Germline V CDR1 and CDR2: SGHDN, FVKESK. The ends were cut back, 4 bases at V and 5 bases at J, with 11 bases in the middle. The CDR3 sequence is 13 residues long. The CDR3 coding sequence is TGTGCCAGCAGCCCGTACCGTTTGGAGACCCAGTACTTC. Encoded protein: CASSPYRLETQYF.

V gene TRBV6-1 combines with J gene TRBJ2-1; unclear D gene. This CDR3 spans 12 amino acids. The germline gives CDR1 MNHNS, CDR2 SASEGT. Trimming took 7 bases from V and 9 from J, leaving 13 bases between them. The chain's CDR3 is CASKGPVVEQFF. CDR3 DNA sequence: TGTGCCAGCAAGGGTCCAGTTGTTGAGCAGTTCTTC.

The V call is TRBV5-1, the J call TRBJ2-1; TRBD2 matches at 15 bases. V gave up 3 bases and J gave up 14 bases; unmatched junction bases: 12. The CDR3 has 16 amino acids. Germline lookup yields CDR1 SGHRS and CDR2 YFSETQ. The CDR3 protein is CASSWTSGRDMYVEFF. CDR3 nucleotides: TGCGCCAGCAGCTGGACTAGCGGGAGGGATATGTACGTTGAGTTCTTC. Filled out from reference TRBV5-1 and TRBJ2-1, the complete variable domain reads KAGVTQTPRYLIKTRGQQVTLSCSPISGHRSVSWYQQTPGQGLQFLFEYFSETQRNKGNFPGRFSGRQFSNSRSEMNVSTLELGDSALYLCASSWTSGRDMYVEFFGPGTRLTVL.

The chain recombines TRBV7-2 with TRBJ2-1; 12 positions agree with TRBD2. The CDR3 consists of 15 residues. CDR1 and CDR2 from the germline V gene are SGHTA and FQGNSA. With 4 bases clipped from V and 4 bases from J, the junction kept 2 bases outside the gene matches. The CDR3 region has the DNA TGTGCCAGCAGCTCGACTAGCGGGAGTTACAATGAGCAGTTCTTC. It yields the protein CASSSTSGSYNEQFF. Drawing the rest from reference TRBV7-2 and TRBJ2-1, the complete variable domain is GAGVSQSPSNKVTEKGKDVELRCDPISGHTALYWYRQSLGQGLEFLIYFQGNSAPDKSGLPSDRFSAERTGGSVSTLTIQRTQQEDSAVYLCASSSTSGSYNEQFFGPGTRLTVL.

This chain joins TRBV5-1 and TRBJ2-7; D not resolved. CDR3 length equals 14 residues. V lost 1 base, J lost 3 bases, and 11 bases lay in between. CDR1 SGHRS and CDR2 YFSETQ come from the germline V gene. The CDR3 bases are TGCGCCAGCAGCTTGCGGCGAGGTAGCTACGAGCAGTACTTC. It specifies CASSLRRGSYEQYF.

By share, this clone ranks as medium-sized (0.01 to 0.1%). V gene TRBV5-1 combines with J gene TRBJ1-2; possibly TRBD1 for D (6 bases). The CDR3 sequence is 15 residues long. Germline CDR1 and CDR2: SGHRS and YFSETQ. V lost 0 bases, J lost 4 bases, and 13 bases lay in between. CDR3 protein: CASSLGEGDLYGYTF. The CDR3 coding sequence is TGCGCCAGCAGCTTGGGGGAGGGGGACCTCTATGGCTACACCTTC.

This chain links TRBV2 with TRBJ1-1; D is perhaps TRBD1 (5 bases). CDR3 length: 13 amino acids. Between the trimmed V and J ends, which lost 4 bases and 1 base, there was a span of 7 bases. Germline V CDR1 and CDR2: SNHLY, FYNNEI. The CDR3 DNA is TGTGCCAGCAGTGCGCAGGGGAACACTGAAGCTTTCTTT. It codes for CASSAQGNTEAFF.

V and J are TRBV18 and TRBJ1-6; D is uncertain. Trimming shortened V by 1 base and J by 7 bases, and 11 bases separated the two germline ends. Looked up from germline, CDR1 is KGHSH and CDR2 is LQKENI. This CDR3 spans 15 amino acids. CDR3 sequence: CASSPRAGSNSPLHF. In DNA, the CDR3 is TGTGCCAGCTCACCACGGGCGGGAAGCAATTCACCCCTCCACTTT.

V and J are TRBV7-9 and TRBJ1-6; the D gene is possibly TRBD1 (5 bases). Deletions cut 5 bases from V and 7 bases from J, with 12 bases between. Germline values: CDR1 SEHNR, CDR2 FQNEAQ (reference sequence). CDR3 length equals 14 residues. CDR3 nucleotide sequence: TGTGCCAGCAGCGTGGAGGGACTCAATTCACCCCTCCACTTT. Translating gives CASSVEGLNSPLHF.

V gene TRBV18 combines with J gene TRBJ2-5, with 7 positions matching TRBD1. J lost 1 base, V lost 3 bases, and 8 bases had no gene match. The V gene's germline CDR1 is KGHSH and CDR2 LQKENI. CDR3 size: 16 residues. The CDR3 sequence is CASSPVRQGLQETQYF. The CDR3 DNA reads TGTGCCAGCTCACCGGTTAGACAGGGCCTCCAAGAGACCCAGTACTTC.